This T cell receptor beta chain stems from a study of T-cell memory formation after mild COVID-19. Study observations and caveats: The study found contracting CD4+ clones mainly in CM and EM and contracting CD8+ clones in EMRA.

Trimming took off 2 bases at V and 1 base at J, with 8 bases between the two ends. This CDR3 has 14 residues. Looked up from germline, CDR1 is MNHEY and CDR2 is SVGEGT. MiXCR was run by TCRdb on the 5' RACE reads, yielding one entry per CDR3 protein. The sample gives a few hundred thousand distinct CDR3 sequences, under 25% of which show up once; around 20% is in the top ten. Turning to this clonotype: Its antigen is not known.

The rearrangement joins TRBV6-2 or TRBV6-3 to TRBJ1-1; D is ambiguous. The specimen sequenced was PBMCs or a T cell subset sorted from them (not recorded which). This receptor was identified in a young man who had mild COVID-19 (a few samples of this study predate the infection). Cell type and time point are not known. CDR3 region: CASSYTLWNTEAFF. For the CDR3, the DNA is TGTGCCAGCAGTTACACCTTGTGGAACACTGAAGCTTTCTTT.